Sequencing of this T cell receptor beta chain was carried out in a study of cytomegalovirus exposure and HLA in healthy donors. Study-level background: From HLA-typed donors, an early data release held tens of millions of unique TCRs. Overall study findings and caveats: Cytomegalovirus association was assigned to about 150 TCR beta chains. In vitro, a few CMV-associated chains proved specific for CMV antigens.

Concerning this clone itself: The antigen remains undetermined.

It was with 60 Vbeta and 13 Jbeta primers that the PCR ran. TCRdb's table, derived via immunoSEQ multiplex PCR, lists solely in-frame clones and lacks some. The listing records about 130,000 clones. The germline V gene has CDR1 SGHRS and CDR2 YFSETQ. With 4 bases clipped from V and 2 bases from J, the junction kept 3 bases outside the gene matches. There are 14 residues in the CDR3. The sequence was obtained from a woman in her forties in good health and CMV-seronegative. The sample comprised PBMCs. The chain couples TRBV5-1 to TRBJ2-3; 8 nucleotides align to TRBD2. This CDR3 reads CASSGGGPTDTQYF. The CDR3 DNA is TGCGCCAGCAGCGGCGGGGGGCCCACAGATACGCAGTATTTT.